These 14 T cell receptor beta chains share one sample of origin, sequenced in a study of cytomegalovirus exposure and HLA in healthy donors. It was with 60 Vbeta and 13 Jbeta primers that the PCR ran. Profiling relied on immunoSEQ multiplex PCR, and the TCRdb table lists in-frame clones only, not all of them. The sample holds 90,000 to 150,000 clones, over 80% seen once. The sequencing input was PBMCs. The origin of the receptors is a middle-aged man in good health and CMV-seronegative.

The chain combines TRBV6-5 with TRBJ1-1; 8 nucleotides align to TRBD1. J was trimmed by 7 bases and V by 6 bases; bases with no gene match: 10. The germline gives CDR1 MNHEY, CDR2 SVGAGI. The CDR3 is made up of 14 amino acids. In nucleotides, the CDR3 is TGTGCCAGCAGCATCGGGACAGGTTCATGTGAAGCTTTCTTT. Amino acids: CASSIGTGSCEAFF.

The chain combines TRBV5-6 with TRBJ2-1; 7 nucleotides align to TRBD2. The germline gives CDR1 SGHDT, CDR2 YYEEEE. The CDR3 loop spans 16 amino acids. The J segment lost 0 bases and the V segment lost 2 bases, leaving 5 bases of the junction unmatched. The CDR3 DNA reads TGTGCCAGCAGCTTATACGGCGGGAGCTCCTACAATGAGCAGTTCTTC. Translated: CASSLYGGSSYNEQFF.

This chain joins TRBV4-3 and TRBJ1-5; D uncertain. The germline CDR1 and CDR2 sequences are LGHNA and YSLEER. The germline V and J ends were trimmed by 0 bases and 8 bases, with 14 bases remaining between them. This CDR3 has 15 residues. In DNA form, the CDR3 reads TGCGCCAGCAGCCAAGATTACGGGAGGGAAGAGCCCCAGCATTTT. Its protein product is CASSQDYGREEPQHF.

CDR3 sequence (DNA): TGTGCCAGCAGTCCCGACAGGGTTTTTGAAAAACTGTTTTTT. This gives the protein CASSPDRVFEKLFF. The chain combines TRBV27 with TRBJ1-4; 7 positions agree with TRBD1. CDR1 is MNHEY, CDR2 SMNVEV, per germline (reference sequence). J gave up 7 bases and V 5 bases, and 7 bases lay outside the gene matches. This CDR3 contains 14 residues.

This clone has just a few counts. The chain recombines TRBV9 with TRBJ1-6, with 11 bases lining up with TRBD1. V lost 4 bases, J lost 8 bases, and 8 bases stayed unmatched. Germline values: CDR1 SGDLS, CDR2 YYNGEE. CDR3 length equals 16 residues. As DNA, the CDR3 is TGTGCCAGCAGCACGGGGACAGGGGGTTCATATTCACCCCTCCACTTT. It specifies CASSTGTGGSYSPLHF.

Only a few counts were recorded for this clone. The chain is built from TRBV19 and TRBJ1-3, with TRBD1 as a possible D gene (6 bases). Germline V gene sequence: CDR1 LNHDA, CDR2 SQIVND (reference sequence). The CDR3 covers 15 residues. The V gene lost 4 bases and the J gene lost 2 bases, with 12 bases spanning the gap. In DNA form, the CDR3 reads TGTGCCAGTAGTAAATCATGGACAGCTGGAAACACCATATATTTT. This sequence encodes CASSKSWTAGNTIYF.

The chain couples TRBV27 to TRBJ1-2; D is unresolved. Trimming removed 9 bases from V and 3 bases from J, with 20 bases in between. Germline V gene data show CDR1 as MNHEY and CDR2 as SMNVEV (reference sequence). CDR3 length equals 15 residues. CDR3 in amino acids: CASKGGGPEDYGYTF. CDR3 DNA sequence: TGTGCCAGTAAGGGTGGAGGGCCCGAAGACTATGGCTACACCTTC.

The chain combines TRBV9 with TRBJ1-2; 8 nucleotides align to TRBD1. Germline CDR1 is SGDLS and CDR2 is YYNGEE. This CDR3 region has 13 residues. The V gene end was trimmed by 3 bases and the J gene end by 6 bases; junction bases not matched to a gene: 4. The CDR3 coding sequence is TGTGCCAGCAGCGCCCGACAGGGGCATGGCTACACCTTC. Translation gives CASSARQGHGYTF.

This clone was observed a few times. The gene calls are TRBV18 and TRBJ2-5; D perhaps matches TRBD1 (6 bases). Trimming left V 0 bases short and J 0 bases short, with 17 bases between. CDR1 KGHSH and CDR2 LQKENI come from the germline V gene. The CDR3 runs to 18 residues. The CDR3 sequence: CASSPPIGDKRYQETQYF. The CDR3 DNA is TGTGCCAGCTCACCACCGATCGGGGACAAACGTTACCAAGAGACCCAGTACTTC.

There are a few counts of this clone. The chain joins TRBV2 to TRBJ2-3; D gene unclear. V was shortened by 1 base and J by 2 bases, with 13 bases between the two germline ends. Germline CDR1 SNHLY, CDR2 FYNNEI. The CDR3 spans 16 residues. The CDR3 DNA sequence: TGTGCCAGCAGTGAAGGTTTAGCCGTGATCACAGATACGCAGTATTTT. Translated, it gives CASSEGLAVITDTQYF.

The chain joins TRBV28 to TRBJ2-1; unclear D gene. The V end was cut by 2 bases, the J end by 9 bases, with 17 bases between. CDR1 is MDHEN and CDR2 is SYDVKM in the germline V gene. The CDR3 is 15 amino acids. The CDR3: CASSLVVISGGEQFF. In DNA, the CDR3 is TGTGCCAGCAGTTTAGTAGTTATTTCTGGCGGTGAGCAGTTCTTC.

A few counts support this clone. The chain combines TRBV5-1 with TRBJ2-4; 14 nucleotides agree with TRBD2. The V and J ends lost 0 bases and 15 bases, in that order; junction bases with no gene match: 8. The germline gives CDR1 SGHRS, CDR2 YFSETQ. The CDR3 has 15 residues. In DNA form, the CDR3 reads TGCGCCAGCAGCTTGGACGCGACTAGCGGGGGGGCCGTGTACTTC. This codes for CASSLDATSGGAVYF. The variable domain in full, with the rest retrieved from reference TRBV5-1 and TRBJ2-4, is KAGVTQTPRYLIKTRGQQVTLSCSPISGHRSVSWYQQTPGQGLQFLFEYFSETQRNKGNFPGRFSGRQFSNSRSEMNVSTLELGDSALYLCASSLDATSGGAVYFGAGTRLSVL.

This chain's CDR3 is CSVGQLPNTGELFF. As DNA, the CDR3 is TGCAGCGTTGGACAGTTACCGAACACCGGGGAGCTGTTTTTT. This chain connects TRBV29-1 to TRBJ2-2; D may be TRBD1 (5 bases). Looked up from germline, CDR1 is SQVTM and CDR2 is ANQGSEA. The V and J ends lost 4 bases and 0 bases respectively, with 9 bases between them. The CDR3 length is 14 residues.

CDR3 sequence reads: CASSSGRGGFGTEAFF. The CDR3 DNA is TGTGCCAGCAGCTCAGGCCGAGGGGGTTTTGGCACTGAAGCTTTCTTT. This sequence joins TRBV7-3 and TRBJ1-1; maybe TRBD1 (6 bases). CDR1 SGHTA and CDR2 FQGTGA come from the germline V gene. This CDR3 spans 16 amino acids. V was cut by 4 bases and J by 4 bases, with 19 bases left in between. Full variable domain (outside the CDR3, taken from reference TRBV7-3 and TRBJ1-1): GAGVSQTPSNKVTEKGKYVELRCDPISGHTALYWYRQSLGQGPEFLIYFQGTGAADDSGLPNDRFFAVRPEGSVSTLKIQRTERGDSAVYLCASSSGRGGFGTEAFFGQGTRLTVV.